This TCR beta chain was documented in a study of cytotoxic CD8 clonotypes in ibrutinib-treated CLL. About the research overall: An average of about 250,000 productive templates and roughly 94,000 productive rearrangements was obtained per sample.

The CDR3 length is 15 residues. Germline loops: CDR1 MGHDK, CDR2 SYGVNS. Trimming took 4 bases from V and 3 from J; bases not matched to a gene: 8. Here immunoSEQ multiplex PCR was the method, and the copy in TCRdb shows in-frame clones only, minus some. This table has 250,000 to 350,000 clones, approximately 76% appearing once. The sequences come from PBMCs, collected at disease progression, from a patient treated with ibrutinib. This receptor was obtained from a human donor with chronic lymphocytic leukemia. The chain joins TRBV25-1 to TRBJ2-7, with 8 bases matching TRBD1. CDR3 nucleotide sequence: TGTGCCAGCAGTGCCACAGGGGGAGAAGTCTACGAGCAGTACTTC. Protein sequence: CASSATGGEVYEQYF.